This T cell receptor beta chain was observed in a study of cytomegalovirus exposure and HLA in healthy donors. Study context: Most genotyped donors, about four fifths of 300 to 400, had Caucasian-associated genetic ancestry. General study results and limits: Researchers counted roughly 160 TCR beta chains as cytomegalovirus-associated. In a later analysis, at a false discovery rate of 0.05, approximately 18,000 TCR beta sequences were associated with HLA alleles. What a later analysis showed was that several of the most significant clusters appeared linked to common viral pathogens.

In the PCR, 60 Vbeta and 13 Jbeta primers were used. Data came from immunoSEQ multiplex PCR; TCRdb stores just in-frame clones and leaves some out. The profile covers more than 65,000 clones, with around 76% appearing a single time and 6.2% taken by the ten largest. Turning to this clone: Its antigen remains unknown.

V was trimmed by 1 base and J by 5 bases, leaving 14 bases between them. In germline, CDR1 is SQVTM, CDR2 ANQGSEA. The CDR3 loop spans 14 amino acids. Sequencing was done on a sample of PBMCs. The gene calls are TRBV29-1 and TRBJ1-2; TRBD1 might be the D (5 bases). The clonotype comes from a woman between 45 and 60 years old in good health and CMV-seropositive. CDR3 coding DNA: TGCAGCGTTGAAGGGGGGGGTTGGCGGTATGGCTACACCTTC. It specifies CSVEGGGWRYGYTF.